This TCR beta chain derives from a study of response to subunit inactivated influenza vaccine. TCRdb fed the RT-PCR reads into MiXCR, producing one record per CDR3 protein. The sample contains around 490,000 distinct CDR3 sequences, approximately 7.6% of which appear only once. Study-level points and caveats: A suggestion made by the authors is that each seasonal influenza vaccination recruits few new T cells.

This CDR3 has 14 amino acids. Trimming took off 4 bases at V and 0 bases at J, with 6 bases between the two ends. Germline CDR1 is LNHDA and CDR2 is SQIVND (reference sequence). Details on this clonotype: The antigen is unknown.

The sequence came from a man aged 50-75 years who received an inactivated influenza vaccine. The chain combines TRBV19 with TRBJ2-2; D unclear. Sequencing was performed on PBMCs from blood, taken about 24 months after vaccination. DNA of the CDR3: TGTGCCAGTAGTAGGGTCACGAACACCGGGGAGCTGTTTTTT. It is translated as CASSRVTNTGELFF.